The 16 T cell receptor beta chains below were found in one sample sequenced in a study of OX40 agonist ivuxolimab in advanced cancers. TCRdb's copy holds only in-frame clones and misses some; the assay was immunoSEQ multiplex PCR. The sample has about 51,000 clones, approximately 84% seen once; the top ten hold less than 4%. The sequencing used CD4+ or CD8+ T cells sorted from blood, collected in a trial of the OX40 agonist ivuxolimab. Receptors originate from an adult with an advanced solid tumor such as melanoma, head and neck, liver or kidney cancer.

CDR3 nucleotide sequence: TGTGCCAGCTGCCTTGGGCAGGGTCTGCTCGGAAACACCATATATTTT. Residues: CASCLGQGLLGNTIYF. This chain uses TRBV2 with TRBJ1-3; maybe TRBD1 (5 bases). CDR1 and CDR2 from the germline V gene are SNHLY and FYNNEI. V lost 8 bases and J 4 bases, leaving 21 bases between the germline ends. The CDR3 has 16 residues.

The chain joins TRBV7-8 to TRBJ2-6, with 8 positions matching TRBD1. This CDR3 spans 18 amino acids. With V trimmed by 5 bases and J by 1 base, 10 bases remained unmatched. The germline gives CDR1 SGHVS, CDR2 FQNEAQ. The CDR3 sequence is CASSHTGGGPSGANVLTF. The CDR3 coding sequence is TGTGCCAGCAGCCACACAGGGGGTGGGCCTTCTGGGGCCAACGTCCTGACTTTC.

This chain connects TRBV6-6 to TRBJ2-6, with TRBD1 matching over 7 bases. With V trimmed by 5 bases and J by 1 base, 5 bases remained unmatched. This CDR3 has 16 residues. Germline CDR1 is MNHNY and CDR2 is SVGAGI (reference sequence). The CDR3 region has the DNA TGTGCCAGCAGTCGGGACAGTAGTTCTGGGGCCAACGTCCTGACTTTC. Encoded protein: CASSRDSSSGANVLTF.

Written as DNA, the CDR3 is TGTGCTAGTGGTTTGGGTTTACAGGGACATGAGCAGTTCTTC. Its protein product is CASGLGLQGHEQFF. The chain couples TRBV12-5 to TRBJ2-1, with D tentatively TRBD1 (6 bases). CDR1 is LGHNT and CDR2 is FRNRAP in the germline V gene. V dropped 1 base and J dropped 8 bases, with 12 bases sitting between them. This CDR3 has 14 residues.

The rearrangement joins TRBV19 to TRBJ1-2, with 9 bases identical to TRBD1. Germline trimming cut 5 bases from V and 10 bases from J; bases unmatched to any gene: 14. Germline V lookup: CDR1 LNHDA, CDR2 SQIVND (reference sequence). This CDR3 region has 15 residues. The CDR3 loop is CASSPFRAGQGDYTF. The CDR3 DNA is TGTGCCAGTAGTCCTTTCAGGGCGGGACAGGGAGACTACACCTTC.

The chain combines TRBV18 with TRBJ2-7, with 9 bases identical to TRBD1. The CDR3 runs to 13 residues. The J segment lost 3 bases and the V segment lost 3 bases, leaving 0 bases of the junction unmatched. CDR1 is KGHSH, CDR2 LQKENI, per germline. The CDR3 sequence: CASSPTGGYEQYF. DNA for the CDR3: TGTGCCAGCTCACCGACAGGGGGCTACGAGCAGTACTTC. Using reference TRBV18 and TRBJ2-7 for the parts outside the CDR3, the full variable domain is NAGVMQNPRHLVRRRGQEARLRCSPMKGHSHVYWYRQLPEEGLKFMVYLQKENIIDESGMPKERFSAEFPKEGPSILRIQQVVRGDSAAYFCASSPTGGYEQYFGPGTRLTVT.

This clone was counted between two and nine times. V and J are TRBV5-1 and TRBJ2-6, with 11 bases lining up with TRBD2. Germline V gene sequence: CDR1 SGHRS, CDR2 YFSETQ. Trimming cost V 1 base and J 0 bases; bases outside gene matches: 3. The CDR3 runs to 18 residues. In DNA form, the CDR3 reads TGCGCCAGCAGCTTGACTAGCGGGGGATACTCTGGGGCCAACGTCCTGACTTTC. Translated, it gives CASSLTSGGYSGANVLTF.

This clone was counted a single time. This chain connects TRBV2 to TRBJ2-3; D is possibly TRBD2 (6 bases). Germline V gene lookup returns CDR1 SNHLY and CDR2 FYNNEI. The CDR3 consists of 14 residues. V lost 2 bases to trimming and J lost 6 bases, with 12 bases between them. The CDR3 nucleotides read TGTGCCAGCAGTGAATTGCTAGCGACCGATACGCAGTATTTT. Its translation is CASSELLATDTQYF.

The CDR3 region is CASSSDPSSYNEQFF. The CDR3 DNA follows: TGCGCCAGCAGCTCAGACCCCAGCTCCTACAATGAGCAGTTCTTC. The chain uses TRBV5-1 and TRBJ2-1; D remains ambiguous. Germline CDR1 SGHRS, CDR2 YFSETQ. V lost 3 bases and J 0 bases, leaving 10 bases between the germline ends. The CDR3 has 15 residues.

This clone was seen a few times. The J gene is TRBJ1-1, the V gene TRBV23-1; tentative D call: TRBD1 (5 bases). TRBV23-1 is sorted into the ORF group, with uncertain function. V was clipped by 2 bases and J by 1 base, with 17 bases between them. The CDR3 covers 17 residues. CDR3 sequence: CASSQAKGEGSNTEAFF. CDR3 coding DNA: TGCGCCAGCAGTCAAGCGAAAGGGGAGGGATCGAACACTGAAGCTTTCTTT.

The gene calls are TRBV19 and TRBJ2-2; D is undetermined. Looked up from germline, CDR1 is LNHDA and CDR2 is SQIVND (reference sequence). The CDR3 contains 16 residues. The ends were cut back, 7 bases at V and 0 bases at J, with 15 bases in the middle. CDR3 coding DNA: TGTGCCAGTAACAATCACGGGCTGCCGAACACCGGGGAGCTGTTTTTT. This translates into CASNNHGLPNTGELFF.

This clone has a single count. The genes are TRBV7-3 and TRBJ2-5; no clear D gene. V was shortened by 0 bases and J by 1 base, with 3 bases between the two germline ends. The CDR3 totals 13 residues. Germline V gives CDR1 SGHTA, CDR2 FQGTGA. The CDR3 DNA reads as TGTGCCAGCAGCTTAACGGCCCAAGAGACCCAGTACTTC. Its protein is CASSLTAQETQYF.

The rearrangement joins TRBV2 to TRBJ2-7, with 9 bases fitting TRBD1. Per the germline V gene, CDR1 is SNHLY and CDR2 is FYNNEI. CDR3 length: 14 residues. The J segment lost 3 bases and the V segment lost 6 bases, leaving 6 bases of the junction unmatched. CDR3 in amino acids: CASSRDRDDYEQYF. Here the CDR3 DNA reads TGTGCCAGCAGCCGGGACAGGGACGACTACGAGCAGTACTTC. Supplemented by reference TRBV2 and TRBJ2-7, the full variable domain reads EPEVTQTPSHQVTQMGQEVILRCVPISNHLYFYWYRQILGQKVEFLVSFYNNEISEKSEIFDDQFSVERPDGSNFTLKIRSTKLEDSAMYFCASSRDRDDYEQYFGPGTRLTVT.

This chain uses TRBV4-3 with TRBJ1-6; perhaps TRBD1 as D (6 bases). Germline CDR1 reads LGHNA; CDR2 reads YSLEER. The CDR3 totals 16 residues. V dropped 1 base and J dropped 6 bases, with 13 bases sitting between them. The CDR3 DNA sequence: TGCGCCAGCAGCCAAGGGGGGGCTCAAGTTAATTCACCCCTCCACTTT. It is translated as CASSQGGAQVNSPLHF.

The chain's CDR3 is CASNKQPQHF. For the CDR3, the DNA is TGTGCCAGCAATAAACAGCCCCAGCATTTT. The chain uses TRBV6-5 and TRBJ1-5; D unclear. V gave up 7 bases and J gave up 7 bases, with 5 bases separating them. Germline CDR1 reads MNHEY; CDR2 reads SVGAGI. The CDR3 consists of 10 residues.

The V call is TRBV5-4, the J call TRBJ1-2; D is undetermined. Germline CDR1 is SGHNT and CDR2 is YYREEE (reference sequence). V was shortened by 1 base and J by 6 bases, with 10 bases between the two germline ends. The CDR3 extends over 13 amino acids. CDR3 in DNA: TGTGCCAGCAGCTTGAGGGCGCTCGATGGCTACACCTTC. Translated: CASSLRALDGYTF.